Below are 22 T cell receptor beta chains sequenced from a single sample in a study of Graves' ophthalmopathy and Graves' hyperthyroidism. RNA transcripts were the template, and TCR beta CDR3 regions were amplified from them. RT-PCR was first run with HTBI primers, then multiplex PCR in a second round. TCRdb ran MiXCR on the multiplex PCR reads and lists one entry per CDR3 protein. The sample lists over a million distinct CDR3 sequences; roughly two fifths were seen once. The sample was peripheral blood or thyroid tissue (not recorded which). Every receptor here comes from an adult man with Graves' hyperthyroidism.

The table lists this clonotype with many counts. The genes are TRBV24-1 and TRBJ2-5; 10 nucleotides line up with TRBD2. The CDR3 is 15 residues long. Germline V gene lookup returns CDR1 KGHDR and CDR2 SFDVKD. Trimming at V came to 5 bases and at J to 3 bases, leaving 5 bases not matched to a gene. CDR3 region: CATSGLAGAKETQYF. The CDR3 DNA reads as TGTGCCACCAGTGGACTAGCGGGTGCAAAAGAGACCCAGTACTTC.

The J gene is TRBJ1-2, the V gene TRBV20-1; D may be TRBD1 (5 bases). Germline loops: CDR1 DFQATT, CDR2 SNEGSKA (reference sequence). CDR3 length equals 17 residues. With 6 bases removed from V and 0 bases from J, the gap between germline ends came to 23 bases. The CDR3 region has the DNA TGCAGTGCCACACCCCCGGGGCGATTCTCCACTAACTATGGCTACACCTTC. Residues: CSATPPGRFSTNYGYTF.

J is TRBJ2-6 and V is TRBV19; D is possibly TRBD1 (7 bases). Deletions cut 5 bases from V and 0 bases from J, with 14 bases between. Germline loops: CDR1 LNHDA, CDR2 SQIVND (reference sequence). This CDR3 region has 17 residues. The CDR3 here is CASSSGAGGSGANVLTF. CDR3 nucleotides: TGTGCCAGTAGTTCGGGGGCAGGGGGCTCTGGGGCCAACGTCCTGACTTTC.

This clonotype was observed many times. The gene calls are TRBV7-9 and TRBJ2-5; 8 bases fit TRBD1. CDR3 size: 14 residues. J gave up 5 bases and V 5 bases, and 7 bases lay outside the gene matches. CDR1 and CDR2 (germline): SEHNR, FQNEAQ (reference sequence). This chain's CDR3 is CASSRRTGPETQYF. The CDR3 DNA reads TGTGCCAGCAGCCGACGGACAGGGCCTGAGACCCAGTACTTC.

This sequence joins TRBV20-1 and TRBJ2-7, with 11 positions matching TRBD1. V dropped 5 bases and J dropped 3; count of bases not matched to a gene: 9. The CDR3 is 15 residues long. The germline gives CDR1 DFQATT, CDR2 SNEGSKA (reference sequence). The CDR3: CSARPTGTGGYEQYF. The CDR3 nucleotides are TGCAGTGCTCGGCCGACCGGGACAGGGGGCTACGAGCAGTACTTC.

This clonotype was counted at least ten times. V and J are TRBV2 and TRBJ2-7; D perhaps matches TRBD2 (5 bases). The germline CDR1 and CDR2 sequences are SNHLY and FYNNEI. Trimming removed 6 bases at V and 3 bases at J, with 12 bases between. CDR3 length equals 13 residues. CDR3 in DNA: TGTGCCAGCAGCGTCGTCGGGAACTACGAGCAGTACTTC. This gives the protein CASSVVGNYEQYF.

This clonotype has at least ten counts. The chain recombines TRBV7-2 with TRBJ2-5; perhaps TRBD2 as D (5 bases). The CDR3 is made up of 16 amino acids. Trimming took 4 bases from V and 3 from J, leaving 18 bases between them. Germline values: CDR1 SGHTA, CDR2 FQGNSA. CDR3 nucleotides: TGTGCCAGCAGCTCGGGGTTTGTAGGCGGAAAAGAGACCCAGTACTTC. Translating gives CASSSGFVGGKETQYF.

This clonotype has ten or more counts. The chain joins TRBV5-1 to TRBJ2-2; D gene unclear. V was trimmed by 4 bases and J by 14 bases, leaving 21 bases between them. The CDR3 is 14 amino acids. Germline V lookup: CDR1 SGHRS, CDR2 YFSETQ. This chain's CDR3 is CASSASTSYRILFF. The CDR3, as DNA: TGCGCCAGCAGCGCGTCAACAAGTTACAGAATACTGTTTTTT.

This clonotype has just a few counts. V usage is TRBV7-6 and J usage is TRBJ1-1; D is perhaps TRBD1 (5 bases). V dropped 3 bases and J dropped 1 base, with 21 bases sitting between them. Germline V gives CDR1 SGHVS, CDR2 FNYEAQ. The CDR3 is 18 residues long. The DNA for the CDR3 is TGTGCCAGCAGCTTTGGGCCTGGGGCTGGATTACCGAACACTGAAGCTTTCTTT. Translation: CASSFGPGAGLPNTEAFF.

The chain is built from TRBV29-1 and TRBJ1-2; D perhaps matches TRBD1 (5 bases). The CDR3 runs 10 residues. V dropped 4 bases and J dropped 8 bases, with 8 bases sitting between them. Germline values: CDR1 SQVTM, CDR2 ANQGSEA. The CDR3 DNA follows: TGCAGCGTTGGGGGGAAAGGCTACACCTTC. Encoded protein: CSVGGKGYTF.

This clonotype was recorded a few times. V is TRBV10-2 and J is TRBJ1-1; maybe TRBD1 (5 bases). V lost 0 bases to trimming and J lost 1 base, with 9 bases between them. This CDR3 is built from 15 residues. Germline values: CDR1 WSHSY, CDR2 SAAADI. This CDR3 is CASSESGLRNTEAFF. In DNA form, the CDR3 reads TGCGCCAGCAGTGAGTCGGGGCTTAGGAACACTGAAGCTTTCTTT.

This chain joins TRBV6-4 and TRBJ2-7; no clear D. Per the germline V gene, CDR1 is MRHNA and CDR2 is SNTAGT. Trimming took off 2 bases at V and 6 bases at J, with 2 bases between the two ends. There are 10 residues in the CDR3. The DNA of the CDR3 is TGTGCCAGCAGTGACGTCGAGCAGTACTTC. Translating it yields CASSDVEQYF.

In this sample, this clonotype turned up many times. The chain is built from TRBV9 and TRBJ1-4; D is ambiguous. CDR1 SGDLS and CDR2 YYNGEE come from the germline V gene. The CDR3 is 14 amino acids. V gave up 5 bases and J gave up 0 bases, with 8 bases separating them. The CDR3: CASSHSATNEKLFF. CDR3 nucleotides: TGTGCCAGCAGTCACAGTGCAACTAATGAAAAACTGTTTTTT.

With respect to this clonotype: The CDR3 does not end in the conserved phenylalanine or tryptophan, so this is likely a read error. The rearrangement joins TRBV7-2 to TRBJ2-6; TRBD1 might be the D (5 bases). Trimming removed 6 bases at V and 4 bases at J, with 13 bases between. The germline gives CDR1 SGHTA, CDR2 FQGNSA. This CDR3 spans 15 amino acids. The CDR3 loop reads CASSFQGLGANVLTP. The CDR3, as DNA: TGTGCCAGCAGTTTTCAGGGTTTAGGGGCCAACGTCCTGACTCCA.

The V and J genes are TRBV27 and TRBJ1-2; 9 bases line up with TRBD1. Trimming at V came to 8 bases and at J to 4 bases, leaving 8 bases not matched to a gene. Germline values: CDR1 MNHEY, CDR2 SMNVEV (reference sequence). CDR3 length: 14 residues. This CDR3 is CASSSPDRGYGYTF. The CDR3 bases are TGTGCCAGCTCTTCCCCGGACAGGGGCTATGGCTACACCTTC.

The chain joins TRBV20-1 to TRBJ2-5, with TRBD2 matching 7 bases. J lost 5 bases, V lost 0 bases, and 12 bases had no gene match. The CDR3 extends over 16 amino acids. The germline gives CDR1 DFQATT, CDR2 SNEGSKA (reference sequence). The CDR3 protein is CSARETPGGGWETQYF. In DNA, the CDR3 is TGCAGTGCTAGAGAGACGCCTGGGGGGGGGTGGGAGACCCAGTACTTC.

This chain links TRBV7-9 with TRBJ2-5; a weak D match, TRBD2 (5 bases). Trimming removed 5 bases from V and 2 bases from J, with 18 bases in between. The CDR3 loop spans 16 amino acids. The germline CDR1 and CDR2 sequences are SEHNR and FQNEAQ (reference sequence). CDR3 sequence reads: CASSPGSGGLQETQYF. CDR3 coding DNA: TGTGCCAGCAGCCCCGGCAGCGGAGGTCTACAAGAGACCCAGTACTTC.

This clonotype was seen more than once but under ten times. J is TRBJ2-7 and V is TRBV6-5; no firm D call. CDR1 MNHEY and CDR2 SVGAGI come from the germline V gene. Deletions cut 11 bases from V and 2 bases from J, with 19 bases between. This CDR3 region has 14 residues. The CDR3 coding sequence is TGTGCCGCCTCCGAAGTCGGTTTTCCCTACGAGCAGTACTTC. This gives the protein CAASEVGFPYEQYF.

The chain couples TRBV2 to TRBJ1-5, with D perhaps matching TRBD1 (6 bases). Germline V lookup: CDR1 SNHLY, CDR2 FYNNEI. With 9 bases removed from V and 6 bases from J, the gap between germline ends came to 21 bases. This CDR3 is 15 amino acids long. CDR3 nucleotide sequence: TGTGCCAGTGGAAAACAAACAGGGTTTACTCAGCCCCAGCATTTT. Amino acids: CASGKQTGFTQPQHF.

V gene TRBV20-1 combines with J gene TRBJ1-2; 8 bases are shared with TRBD1. This CDR3 spans 12 amino acids. Germline CDR1 reads DFQATT; CDR2 reads SNEGSKA (reference sequence). The trim removed 4 bases at V and 6 bases at J, leaving 4 bases unmatched. CDR3 bases: TGCAGTGCTACCCCAGGGGGCGATGGCTACACCTTC. Translating gives CSATPGGDGYTF.

This clonotype was seen many times. The CDR3 DNA follows: TGTGCCAGCAGCAGGACAGGGGCTGAAGCTTTCTTT. The encoded protein is CASSRTGAEAFF. The chain carries TRBV7-9 and TRBJ1-1; 9 bases agree with TRBD1. CDR3 length equals 12 residues. Germline V gene lookup returns CDR1 SEHNR and CDR2 FQNEAQ (reference sequence). V trimming: 5 bases; J trimming: 6 bases; junction bases outside the gene matches: 1. Filled out from reference TRBV7-9 and TRBJ1-1, the complete variable domain reads DTGVSQNPRHKITKRGQNVTFRCDPISEHNRLYWYRQTLGQGPEFLTYFQNEAQLEKSRLLSDRFSAERPKGSFSTLEIQRTEQGDSAMYLCASSRTGAEAFFGQGTRLTVV.

This clonotype has a count of ten or more. The chain uses TRBV11-2 and TRBJ2-7; D gene uncertain. CDR1 SGHAT and CDR2 FQNNGV come from the germline V gene. The germline V and J ends were trimmed by 2 bases and 3 bases, with 8 bases remaining between them. There are 13 residues in the CDR3. In DNA, the CDR3 is TGTGCCAGCAGCTTACTGGATTACTACGAGCAGTACTTC. Amino acids: CASSLLDYYEQYF.